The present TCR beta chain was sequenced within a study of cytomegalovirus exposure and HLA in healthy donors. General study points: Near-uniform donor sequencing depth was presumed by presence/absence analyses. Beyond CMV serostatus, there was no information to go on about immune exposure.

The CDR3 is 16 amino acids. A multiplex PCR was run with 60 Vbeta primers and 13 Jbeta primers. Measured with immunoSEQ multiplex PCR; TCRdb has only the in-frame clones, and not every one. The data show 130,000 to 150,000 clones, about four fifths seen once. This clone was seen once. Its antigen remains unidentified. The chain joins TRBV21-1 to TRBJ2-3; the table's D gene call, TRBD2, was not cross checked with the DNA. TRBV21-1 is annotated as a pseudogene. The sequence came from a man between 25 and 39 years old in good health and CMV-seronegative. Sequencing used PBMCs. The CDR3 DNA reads TGTGCCAGCAGCAAATCGGGGGAGTTGAGCACAGATACGCAGTATTTT. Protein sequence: CASSKSGELSTDTQYF.